One sample yielded the 14 T cell receptor beta chains listed below, sequenced in a study of T cells expressing NK-cell markers. TCRdb reprocessed the 5' RACE reads and reports one entry per CDR3 protein, with no DNA. This sample's clone table lists 550,000 or so distinct CDR3 sequences. The sequenced sample was blood T cells: a sorted CD56 or NKG2C T cell subset, CD4+ or CD8+ T cells, or bulk PBMC T cells (not recorded which). The receptors originated from a man aged 18 to 35 in good health.

The CDR3 protein is CASIPGGAGPQHF. The chain joins TRBV21-1 to TRBJ1-5; lacking DNA, the TRBD1 call made by TCRdb goes unchecked. TRBV21-1 is recorded as a pseudogene. The CDR3 covers 13 residues.

The chain joins TRBV4-2 to TRBJ2-1; TCRdb picks TRBD2, but there is no DNA to check that call. Germline assignment: CDR1 LGHNA and CDR2 YNFKEQ. There are 17 residues in the CDR3. The chain's CDR3 is CASSQGASGRVYNEQFF.

The chain has TRBV25-1 and TRBJ2-3; the D gene TCRdb calls, TRBD2, cannot be checked with no DNA. From germline, CDR1 is MGHDK and CDR2 SYGVNS. The CDR3 is 15 residues long. The CDR3 region is CASSGISGSTDTQYF.

The genes are TRBV24-1 and TRBJ2-5; the TCRdb D gene call, TRBD2, has no DNA to confirm it. The CDR3 runs to 13 residues. CDR1 is KGHDR, CDR2 SFDVKD, per germline. CDR3: CATRASGGETQYF.

This chain links TRBV10-3 with TRBJ2-3; the TCRdb call, TRBD1, lacks DNA for checking. CDR1 ENHRY and CDR2 SYGVKD come from the germline V gene. This CDR3 has 18 amino acids. CDR3 sequence reads: CAISVRPTGTGGTDTQYF.

This sequence joins TRBV5-1 and TRBJ2-5; with no DNA, the TCRdb D assignment of TRBD1 cannot be verified. The CDR3 loop spans 15 amino acids. The germline V gene encodes CDR1 SGHRS and CDR2 YFSETQ. CDR3 loop: CASSFIAGGEETQYF.

The rearrangement joins TRBV20-1 to TRBJ2-3; TCRdb selects TRBD1, and the lack of DNA leaves this call unchecked. Germline values: CDR1 DFQATT, CDR2 SNEGSKA (reference sequence). CDR3 size: 16 residues. This CDR3 is CSARDIGTGSADTQYF.

The chain has TRBV20-1 and TRBJ2-7; TCRdb's D call of TRBD2 is untestable without DNA. Germline V lookup: CDR1 DFQATT, CDR2 SNEGSKA (reference sequence). CDR3 length: 16 residues. The CDR3 reads CSVNPTLTSGGLEQYF.

This chain uses TRBV7-2 with TRBJ2-5; TCRdb lists TRBD2, though no DNA is available to test this call. The CDR3 covers 20 residues. Germline V CDR1 and CDR2: SGHTA, FQGNSA. The CDR3 loop is CASSLGYRGSQGWRQETQYF.

This chain connects TRBV5-1 to TRBJ2-5; no DNA is available, so the TRBD1 call from TCRdb remains unchecked. CDR1 is SGHRS and CDR2 is YFSETQ in the germline V gene. The CDR3 runs 15 residues. CDR3 amino acids: CASSPGFLTQETQYF.

CDR3: CASSQIAGGGTEAFF. This chain links TRBV7-3 with TRBJ1-1. Germline V gene data show CDR1 as SGHTA and CDR2 as FQGTGA. The CDR3 has 15 residues. Full variable domain (rest looked up from reference TRBV7-3 and TRBJ1-1): GAGVSQTPSNKVTEKGKYVELRCDPISGHTALYWYRQSLGQGPEFLIYFQGTGAADDSGLPNDRFFAVRPEGSVSTLKIQRTERGDSAVYLCASSQIAGGGTEAFFGQGTRLTVV.

This chain links TRBV20-1 with TRBJ2-1; checking the TCRdb D call of TRBD1 is not possible without DNA. CDR1 DFQATT and CDR2 SNEGSKA come from the germline V gene (reference sequence). The CDR3 has 14 amino acids. CDR3 sequence reads: CSGTQTGLYNEQFF.

The chain carries TRBV30 and TRBJ2-3; lacking DNA, the TRBD2 call made by TCRdb goes unchecked. Germline V gene sequence: CDR1 GTSNPN, CDR2 SVGIG (reference sequence). The CDR3 has 13 residues. The CDR3 is CAWSLGRVYTQYF.

The chain couples TRBV7-8 to TRBJ2-7; TCRdb's D gene call, TRBD2, goes unchecked for lack of DNA. The CDR3 loop spans 19 amino acids. The germline V gene has CDR1 SGHVS and CDR2 FQNEAQ. The CDR3 here is CASSLVGLAGAGNSYEQYF.